Below are 13 T cell receptor beta chains sequenced from a single sample in a study of blood T cell repertoires in COVID-19 (dated by TCRdb to the early 2020s). The library was prepared using the immunoSEQ multiplex PCR assay. Sourced from immuneACCESS, this table was stored by TCRdb with only in-frame sequences that have V and J called. A share of the clones is absent; for the studies checked, an unresolved V gene accounts for under half, and the remainder has no known explanation. In all, the sample holds roughly 160,000 clones, and around four fifths of those were seen once. The ten largest clones add up to 2.5% to 3% of the sample. The sample taken for sequencing was peripheral blood. The receptor set was obtained from a woman at least 80 years old with COVID-19, enrolled during active disease.

This chain connects TRBV7-2 to TRBJ2-3, with 9 bases identical to TRBD2. The CDR3 is 15 residues long. The V gene's germline CDR1 is SGHTA and CDR2 FQGNSA. With V trimmed by 0 bases and J by 4 bases, 2 bases remained unmatched. The CDR3 bases are TGTGCCAGCAGCTTAGCTCTAGCGGGGCCAGATACGCAGTATTTT. Translated: CASSLALAGPDTQYF. The full variable domain, with the rest looked up from reference TRBV7-2 and TRBJ2-3, is GAGVSQSPSNKVTEKGKDVELRCDPISGHTALYWYRQSLGQGLEFLIYFQGNSAPDKSGLPSDRFSAERTGGSVSTLTIQRTQQEDSAVYLCASSLALAGPDTQYFGPGTRLTVL.

The rearrangement uses TRBV28 and TRBJ2-6, with 9 bases fitting TRBD1. The V gene's germline CDR1 is MDHEN and CDR2 SYDVKM. The CDR3 is made up of 17 amino acids. Unmatched junction bases numbered 7, after V lost 7 bases and J lost 0 bases. The CDR3 region is CASKGQGRFSGANVLTF. CDR3 DNA sequence: TGTGCCAGCAAGGGACAGGGACGTTTCTCTGGGGCCAACGTCCTGACTTTC.

The chain joins TRBV7-3 to TRBJ2-7, with D possibly matching TRBD1 (6 bases). Germline V gives CDR1 SGHTA, CDR2 FQGTGA. Trimming shortened V by 6 bases and J by 6 bases, and 21 bases separated the two germline ends. The CDR3 sequence is 15 residues long. The CDR3 bases are TGTGCCAGCAGTCTAACCGGGACACTAGTTAGCGAGCAGTACTTC. Translating gives CASSLTGTLVSEQYF.

J is TRBJ1-4 and V is TRBV18; unclear D gene. V lost 4 bases to trimming and J lost 8 bases, with 8 bases between them. This CDR3 is 12 amino acids long. Germline CDR1 is KGHSH and CDR2 is LQKENI. The CDR3: CASSRPGEKLFF. CDR3 coding DNA: TGTGCCAGCTCACGCCCGGGGGAAAAACTGTTTTTT.

This rearrangement joins TRBV21-1 to TRBJ1-5. TRBV21-1 is labeled a pseudogene. The CDR3 is 17 residues long. This CDR3 reads CASSKVRGGDSNQPQHF. The CDR3 DNA is TGTGCCAGCAGCAAAGTGAGGGGGGGGGATAGCAATCAGCCCCAGCATTTT.

This rearrangement joins TRBV7-9 to TRBJ1-1, with 8 bases identical to TRBD1. In germline, CDR1 is SEHNR, CDR2 FQNEAQ (reference sequence). The CDR3 is 13 amino acids. V lost 4 bases, J lost 7 bases, and 5 bases stayed unmatched. The CDR3 here is CASSSRQGYEAFF. The CDR3 region has the DNA TGTGCCAGCAGCTCAAGACAGGGGTATGAAGCTTTCTTT.

The rearrangement uses TRBV11-3 and TRBJ2-1, with 11 bases identical to TRBD1. With V trimmed by 2 bases and J by 8 bases, 5 bases remained unmatched. The CDR3 runs 15 residues. Germline lookup yields CDR1 SGHNT and CDR2 YENEEA. The CDR3 loop is CASSLLGQGEHEQFF. Here the CDR3 DNA reads TGTGCCAGCAGCTTATTGGGACAGGGGGAGCATGAGCAGTTCTTC. The variable domain in full, completed from reference TRBV11-3 and TRBJ2-1, reads EAGVVQSPRYKIIEKKQPVAFWCNPISGHNTLYWYLQNLGQGPELLIRYENEEAVDDSQLPKDRFSAERLKGVDSTLKIQPAELGDSAVYLCASSLLGQGEHEQFFGPGTRLTVL.

This chain connects TRBV6-5 to TRBJ2-7, with 11 bases matching TRBD1. Looked up from germline, CDR1 is MNHEY and CDR2 is SVGAGI. The CDR3 runs 14 residues. V gave up 4 bases and J gave up 7 bases; unmatched junction bases: 6. The CDR3 DNA reads TGTGCCAGCAGTTTCGGGACAGGGGGGGGAGAGCAGTACTTC. Its protein is CASSFGTGGGEQYF.

The chain uses TRBV10-3 and TRBJ2-3; a weak D match, TRBD1 (6 bases). V was trimmed by 5 bases and J by 1 base, leaving 10 bases between them. CDR1 is ENHRY and CDR2 is SYGVKD in the germline V gene. The CDR3 has 14 amino acids. In DNA, the CDR3 is TGTGCCATCAGTAAGGGGGTGGGCACAGATACGCAGTATTTT. It codes for CAISKGVGTDTQYF.

The genes are TRBV5-6 and TRBJ1-1, with 8 bases matching TRBD1. The CDR3 runs to 13 residues. V gave up 6 bases and J gave up 1 base; unmatched junction bases: 2. The germline gives CDR1 SGHDT, CDR2 YYEEEE. CDR3 region: CASKGQANTEAFF. The CDR3 region has the DNA TGTGCCAGCAAGGGACAGGCGAACACTGAAGCTTTCTTT. Filled out from reference TRBV5-6 and TRBJ1-1, the complete variable domain reads DAGVTQSPTHLIKTRGQQVTLRCSPKSGHDTVSWYQQALGQGPQFIFQYYEEEERQRGNFPDRFSGHQFPNYSSELNVNALLLGDSALYLCASKGQANTEAFFGQGTRLTVV.

This chain links TRBV18 with TRBJ2-6, with 11 bases that match TRBD1. The germline V gene encodes CDR1 KGHSH and CDR2 LQKENI. Trimming cost V 6 bases and J 3 bases; bases outside gene matches: 4. The CDR3 extends over 16 amino acids. CDR3 DNA sequence: TGTGCCAGCTCTCGGACAGGGGGCTATGGGGCCAACGTCCTGACTTTC. Its protein is CASSRTGGYGANVLTF.

The rearrangement links TRBV6-6 to TRBJ2-1; 11 positions match TRBD2. Germline assignment: CDR1 MNHNY and CDR2 SVGAGI (reference sequence). The CDR3 runs to 16 residues. After removal of 5 bases from V and 7 bases from J, the junction contained 10 bases not matched to a gene. The DNA of the CDR3 is TGTGCCAGCAGTGGCACTAGCGGGGGAAGACATAATGAGCAGTTCTTC. This gives the protein CASSGTSGGRHNEQFF.

The chain links TRBV4-1 to TRBJ1-1, with TRBD1 matching over 7 bases. The CDR3 sequence is 14 residues long. CDR1 is MGHRA, CDR2 YSYEKL, per germline. V was clipped by 4 bases and J by 0 bases; unmatched bases: 2. The CDR3 sequence: CASSPGQMNTEAFF. The CDR3 DNA reads TGCGCCAGCAGCCCGGGACAGATGAACACTGAAGCTTTCTTT.